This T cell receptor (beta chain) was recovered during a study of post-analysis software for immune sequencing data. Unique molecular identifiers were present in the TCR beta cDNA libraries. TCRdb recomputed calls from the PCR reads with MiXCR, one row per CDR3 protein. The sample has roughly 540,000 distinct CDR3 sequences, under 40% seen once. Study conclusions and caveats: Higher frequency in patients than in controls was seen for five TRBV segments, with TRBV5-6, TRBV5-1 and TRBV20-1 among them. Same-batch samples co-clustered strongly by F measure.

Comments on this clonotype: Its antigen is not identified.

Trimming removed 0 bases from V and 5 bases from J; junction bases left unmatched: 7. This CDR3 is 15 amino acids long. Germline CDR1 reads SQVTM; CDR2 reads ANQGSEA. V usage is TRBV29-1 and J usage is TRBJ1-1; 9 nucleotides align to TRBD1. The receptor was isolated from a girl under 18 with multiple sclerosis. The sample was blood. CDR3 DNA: TGCAGCGTTGAAGAGGACCCACAGGGGGCAACTGAAGCTTTCTTT. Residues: CSVEEDPQGATEAFF.